This T cell receptor (beta chain) comes out of a study of blood T cells in healthy people across ages. Primed by a sample-barcoded 5' primer and a J-beta primer mix, a second PCR proceeded for 7 to 11 cycles. TCRdb reanalysed the 5' RACE reads using MiXCR and keeps one entry per CDR3 protein. This table holds about 1.6 million distinct CDR3 sequences, about 32% found once. Germline V CDR1 and CDR2: MNHEY, SMNVEV (reference sequence). The CDR3 loop spans 16 amino acids. Findings and limits, study-wide: Naive CD4+ cell counts and diversity both ran higher in long-lived than in aged donors.

Comments on this clonotype: Its antigen is unidentified.

Sequenced material: blood. The receptor comes from a woman aged 25 to 39 in good health. This sequence joins TRBV27 and TRBJ2-1; D is unclear. TRBJ2-7 explains the end of the DNA better; the J call may be wrong. Here the CDR3 reads CASTLDRLTSYNEQYF. The DNA for the CDR3 is TGTGCCAGCACTCTAGACCGGCTAACTTCCTACAATGAGCAGTACTTC.